Described below is a single T cell receptor beta chain sequence and its context. The CDR3 is 13 residues long. Germline CDR1 is SGHRS and CDR2 is YFSETQ. The V and J ends lost 5 bases and 4 bases, in that order; junction bases with no gene match: 4. The data originate from a study of T cell changes during pregnancy in multiple sclerosis. Sequenced by immunoSEQ multiplex PCR; TCRdb stores in-frame clones only, minus some. This table has about 72,000 clones, 91% appearing once. This clonotype was sampled from a female donor in good health, enrolled as a control in a pregnancy study. The chain uses TRBV5-1 and TRBJ1-2; 8 bases fit TRBD1. The source material was peripheral blood, sampled in the third trimester of pregnancy. This chain's CDR3 is CASRADRGYGYTF. The DNA for the CDR3 is TGCGCCAGCAGAGCCGACAGGGGCTATGGCTACACCTTC.